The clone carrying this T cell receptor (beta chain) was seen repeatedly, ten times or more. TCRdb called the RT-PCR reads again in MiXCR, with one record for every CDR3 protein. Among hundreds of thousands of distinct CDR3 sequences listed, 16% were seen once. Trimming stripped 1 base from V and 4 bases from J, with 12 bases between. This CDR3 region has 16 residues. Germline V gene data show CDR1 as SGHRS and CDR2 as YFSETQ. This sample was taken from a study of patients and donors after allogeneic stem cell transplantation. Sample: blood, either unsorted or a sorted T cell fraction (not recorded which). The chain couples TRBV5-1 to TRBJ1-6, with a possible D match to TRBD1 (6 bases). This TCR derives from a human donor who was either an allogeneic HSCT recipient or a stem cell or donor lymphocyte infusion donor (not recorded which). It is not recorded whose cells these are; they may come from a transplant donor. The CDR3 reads CASSLTGGPYNSPLHF. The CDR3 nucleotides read TGCGCCAGCAGCTTGACGGGGGGCCCGTATAATTCACCCCTCCACTTT.